The present T cell receptor (beta chain) was sequenced within a study of T cell responses to AZD1222 COVID-19 vaccine. Overall study findings and caveats: Donors were mostly white British, more females; clonal diversity possibly underestimated.

Here immunoSEQ multiplex PCR was the method, and the copy in TCRdb shows in-frame clones only, minus some. Of over 100,000 clones listed, about 86% are singletons. This CDR3 region has 17 residues. Looked up from germline, CDR1 is SNHLY and CDR2 is FYNNEI. Trimming removed 1 base at V and 0 bases at J, with 10 bases between. This clone was recorded only once. Its matching antigen is unknown. This clonotype was obtained from an adult in good health. This chain joins TRBV2 and TRBJ1-6; D remains ambiguous. Here the sequenced sample was peripheral blood, taken on day 0 of AZD1222 vaccination. This CDR3 is CASSEESLSSYNSPLHF. CDR3 in DNA: TGTGCCAGCAGTGAAGAGAGCCTAAGCTCCTATAATTCACCCCTCCACTTT.